Each of the 2 T cell receptor beta chains below was sequenced from the same sample in a study of T cells after yellow fever vaccination. TCRdb redid the calling of the 5' RACE reads with MiXCR, one entry per CDR3 protein. The sample includes 200,000 to 300,000 distinct CDR3 sequences, approximately 12% of them seen just once. The sample was CD4+ T cells sorted from PBMCs, taken 45 days after the yellow fever booster vaccination. The source is a man under 40 who received the YFV17D yellow fever vaccine.

This clonotype was counted between two and nine times. This rearrangement joins TRBV27 to TRBJ2-2; D possibly corresponds to TRBD1 (6 bases). V lost 6 bases to trimming and J lost 0 bases, with 11 bases between them. Per the germline V gene, CDR1 is MNHEY and CDR2 is SMNVEV (reference sequence). The CDR3 loop spans 15 amino acids. The CDR3 DNA reads as TGTGCCAGCAGGGGGGCACCAGCGAACACCGGGGAGCTGTTTTTT. Encoded protein: CASRGAPANTGELFF.

This chain links TRBV7-3 with TRBJ2-5; 8 positions agree with TRBD2. J lost 0 bases, V lost 5 bases, and 5 bases had no gene match. Germline V gives CDR1 SGHTA, CDR2 FQGTGA. CDR3 length equals 15 residues. CDR3 residues: CASSRASGYQETQYF. As DNA, the CDR3 is TGTGCCAGCAGCCGTGCTAGCGGGTACCAAGAGACCCAGTACTTC. The variable domain in full, completed from reference TRBV7-3 and TRBJ2-5, reads GAGVSQTPSNKVTEKGKYVELRCDPISGHTALYWYRQSLGQGPEFLIYFQGTGAADDSGLPNDRFFAVRPEGSVSTLKIQRTERGDSAVYLCASSRASGYQETQYFGPGTRLLVL.